A selection of T cell receptor beta chains follows, all from one sample in a study of CD4 T cells in relation to SARS-CoV-2 and coronaviruses. Antigens for these TCRs are unknown. Profiling relied on immunoSEQ multiplex PCR, and the TCRdb table lists in-frame clones only, not all of them. Of 15,000 to 20,000 clones in the sample, roughly 77% were seen once. The sequenced sample consisted of CD4+ T cells from PBMCs, cultured in vitro. The receptors originated from a human donor in good health. CDR3s include the opening cysteine and the closing phenylalanine or tryptophan. Fields, in order: J gene, clone size, D gene, V gene, CDR3 protein, CDR3 DNA. The D gene is left open where the match is weak. Expanded clones are given a class, and other clones once, few, many or no size at all.

J gene: TRBJ1-3
clone size: once
D gene: -
V gene: TRBV6-5
CDR3 protein: CASSPGPGAGNTIYF
CDR3 DNA: TGTGCCAGCAGCCCAGGGCCGGGGGCGGGAAACACCATATATTTT

J gene: TRBJ2-7
clone size: -
D gene: TRBD2
V gene: TRBV3-1/TRBV3-2
CDR3 protein: CASSQGGSYNEQYF
CDR3 DNA: TGTGCCAGCAGCCAAGGCGGGAGTTACAACGAGCAGTACTTC

J gene: TRBJ2-7
clone size: -
D gene: -
V gene: TRBV7-3
CDR3 protein: CASSLVSGYEQYF
CDR3 DNA: TGTGCCAGCAGCTTAGTCAGCGGCTACGAGCAGTACTTC

J gene: TRBJ1-1
clone size: -
D gene: -
V gene: TRBV2
CDR3 protein: CASSDTELNTEAFF
CDR3 DNA: TGTGCCAGCAGTGACACGGAACTAAACACTGAAGCTTTCTTT

J gene: TRBJ2-1
clone size: -
D gene: TRBD2
V gene: TRBV19
CDR3 protein: CASRRTGTSAPLSYNEQFF
CDR3 DNA: TGTGCCAGTAGGCGGACAGGGACTAGCGCCCCGCTTTCGTACAATGAGCAGTTCTTC

J gene: TRBJ2-7
clone size: -
D gene: -
V gene: TRBV14
CDR3 protein: CASSQIGSTEQYF
CDR3 DNA: TGTGCCAGCAGCCAAATCGGGAGCACCGAGCAGTACTTC

J gene: TRBJ2-7
clone size: -
D gene: TRBD1
V gene: TRBV7-6
CDR3 protein: CASSLGTGPFSEQYF
CDR3 DNA: TGTGCCAGCAGCCTAGGGACAGGCCCTTTTTCCGAGCAGTACTTC

J gene: TRBJ1-4
clone size: -
D gene: TRBD1
V gene: TRBV28
CDR3 protein: CASSLGDRGGEKLFF
CDR3 DNA: TGTGCCAGCAGTTTAGGGGACAGGGGTGGTGAAAAACTGTTTTTT

J gene: TRBJ2-3
clone size: -
D gene: TRBD1
V gene: TRBV6-4
CDR3 protein: CASSGYQGADTQYF
CDR3 DNA: TGTGCCAGCAGCGGATACCAGGGGGCGGATACGCAGTATTTT

J gene: TRBJ2-3
clone size: -
D gene: -
V gene: TRBV12-3/TRBV12-4
CDR3 protein: CASRRDGGDTQYF
CDR3 DNA: TGTGCCAGCAGACGGGATGGGGGGGATACGCAGTATTTT

J gene: TRBJ1-4
clone size: -
D gene: -
V gene: TRBV30
CDR3 protein: CAWSVLFANEKLFF
CDR3 DNA: TGTGCCTGGAGTGTACTTTTTGCTAATGAAAAACTGTTTTTT

J gene: TRBJ2-7
clone size: -
D gene: -
V gene: TRBV5-8
CDR3 protein: CASSLELATIF
CDR3 DNA: TGTGCCAGCAGCTTGGAATTAGCGACAATCTTC

J gene: TRBJ2-3
clone size: once
D gene: TRBD1
V gene: TRBV6-1
CDR3 protein: CASSDRDRRTDTQYF
CDR3 DNA: TGTGCCAGCAGTGACCGGGACAGGCGCACAGATACGCAGTATTTT

J gene: TRBJ2-1
clone size: -
D gene: -
V gene: TRBV7-8
CDR3 protein: CASSLAVGGSYNEQFF
CDR3 DNA: TGTGCCAGCAGCTTAGCAGTGGGGGGAAGTTACAATGAGCAGTTCTTC

J gene: TRBJ2-7
clone size: -
D gene: -
V gene: TRBV13
CDR3 protein: CASSRRDYEQYF
CDR3 DNA: TGTGCCAGCAGCCGCAGAGACTACGAGCAGTACTTC

J gene: TRBJ2-1
clone size: -
D gene: -
V gene: TRBV20-1
CDR3 protein: CSARDHNEQFF
CDR3 DNA: TGCAGTGCTAGAGACCATAATGAGCAGTTCTTC

J gene: TRBJ2-3
clone size: few
D gene: TRBD2
V gene: TRBV24-1
CDR3 protein: CATSGLAGDTQYF
CDR3 DNA: TGTGCCACCAGTGGTCTAGCGGGAGATACGCAGTATTTT

J gene: TRBJ2-7
clone size: -
D gene: -
V gene: TRBV3-1/TRBV3-2
CDR3 protein: CASSQVPEQYF
CDR3 DNA: TGTGCCAGCAGCCAAGTTCCCGAGCAGTACTTC

J gene: TRBJ2-4
clone size: -
D gene: -
V gene: TRBV18
CDR3 protein: CASSTGILDNIQYF
CDR3 DNA: TGTGCCAGCTCAACAGGGATATTAGACAACATTCAGTACTTC

J gene: TRBJ2-7
clone size: -
D gene: -
V gene: TRBV10-3
CDR3 protein: CAIGRDNFYEQYF
CDR3 DNA: TGTGCCATCGGCCGGGACAACTTCTACGAGCAGTACTTC

J gene: TRBJ1-5
clone size: -
D gene: -
V gene: TRBV24-1
CDR3 protein: CATSDSNQPQHF
CDR3 DNA: TGTGCCACCAGTGATTCTAATCAGCCCCAGCATTTT

J gene: TRBJ2-7
clone size: -
D gene: -
V gene: TRBV24-1
CDR3 protein: CATSSSGGAPYEQYF
CDR3 DNA: TGTGCCACCAGTTCCTCGGGCGGAGCACCCTACGAGCAGTACTTC